The rows below give T cell receptor beta chains drawn from one sample of a study of T cell responses to AZD1222 COVID-19 vaccine. TCRdb keeps only in-frame clones here, not all; method: immunoSEQ multiplex PCR. Here the sample spans some 150,000 clones, 80% to 95% being singletons. The starting material was peripheral blood, obtained on day 0 of AZD1222 vaccination. The origin of the receptors is an adult in good health. The CDR3 runs from the conserved cysteine through the conserved F or W. D genes are given only for firm matches. Rows may omit the clone size; those that give it use once, few, many or a size class.

j_call: TRBJ2-2; v_call: TRBV11-2; clone_size: .; d_call: .; cdr3_aa: CASSPRMDSGELFF; cdr3_nt: TGTGCCAGCAGCCCCAGGATGGATTCCGGGGAGCTGTTTTTT
j_call: TRBJ1-2; v_call: TRBV27; clone_size: .; d_call: TRBD1; cdr3_aa: CASSSVAGGGYTF; cdr3_nt: TGTGCCAGCAGTTCCGTCGCAGGGGGAGGCTACACCTTC
j_call: TRBJ2-5; v_call: TRBV4-3; clone_size: .; d_call: TRBD1; cdr3_aa: CASSQDLRTGYGTQYF; cdr3_nt: TGCGCCAGCAGCCAAGATCTGAGGACAGGGTACGGGACCCAGTACTTC
j_call: TRBJ2-7; v_call: TRBV25-1; clone_size: .; d_call: .; cdr3_aa: CASSEAGNRAHEQYF; cdr3_nt: TGTGCCAGCAGTGAGGCGGGTAACAGGGCCCACGAGCAGTACTTC
j_call: TRBJ2-1; v_call: TRBV7-2; clone_size: few; d_call: TRBD2; cdr3_aa: CASSLDLAGGEFF; cdr3_nt: TGTGCCAGCAGCTTGGACCTAGCGGGGGGAGAGTTCTTC
j_call: TRBJ1-2; v_call: TRBV6-5; clone_size: once; d_call: TRBD1; cdr3_aa: CASSRPGTGNYGYTF; cdr3_nt: TGTGCCAGCAGTCGTCCCGGGACAGGGAACTACGGCTACACCTTC
j_call: TRBJ1-6; v_call: TRBV30; clone_size: .; d_call: .; cdr3_aa: CASSEPLHF; cdr3_nt: TGTGCCTCGTCAGAACCCCTCCACTTT
j_call: TRBJ1-2; v_call: TRBV19; clone_size: .; d_call: .; cdr3_aa: CASRGDTYYGYTF; cdr3_nt: TGTGCCAGTAGGGGTGACACGTACTATGGCTACACCTTC
j_call: TRBJ2-1; v_call: TRBV11-2; clone_size: .; d_call: TRBD2; cdr3_aa: CASRRPALAGSYNEQFF; cdr3_nt: TGTGCCAGCAGACGACCCGCCCTAGCGGGATCCTACAATGAGCAGTTCTTC
j_call: TRBJ1-5; v_call: TRBV28; clone_size: .; d_call: .; cdr3_aa: CATRWRSSQPQHF; cdr3_nt: TGTGCCACCCGATGGAGGTCCAGTCAGCCCCAGCATTTT
j_call: TRBJ1-4; v_call: TRBV4-3; clone_size: .; d_call: TRBD1; cdr3_aa: CASSQRTGDEKLFF; cdr3_nt: TGCGCCAGCAGCCAAAGGACAGGGGATGAAAAACTGTTTTTT
j_call: TRBJ2-7; v_call: TRBV6-5; clone_size: .; d_call: TRBD2; cdr3_aa: CASSGTSGAPYEQYF; cdr3_nt: TGTGCCAGCTCAGGGACTAGCGGGGCCCCCTACGAGCAGTACTTC
j_call: TRBJ2-6; v_call: TRBV30; clone_size: .; d_call: .; cdr3_aa: CAWRESGANVLTF; cdr3_nt: TGTGCCTGGAGGGAATCTGGGGCCAACGTCCTGACTTTC
j_call: TRBJ2-3; v_call: TRBV14; clone_size: .; d_call: TRBD2; cdr3_aa: CASSPLAGGPDTQYF; cdr3_nt: TGTGCCAGCAGCCCTTTAGCGGGAGGGCCAGATACGCAGTATTTT
j_call: TRBJ1-6; v_call: TRBV5-1; clone_size: .; d_call: TRBD1; cdr3_aa: CASSSIQGVNSPLHF; cdr3_nt: TGCGCCAGCAGCTCTATACAGGGGGTTAATTCACCCCTCCACTTT
j_call: TRBJ2-1; v_call: TRBV15; clone_size: .; d_call: .; cdr3_aa: CATSDEGGYEQFF; cdr3_nt: TGTGCCACCAGCGACGAGGGAGGCTATGAGCAGTTCTTC
j_call: TRBJ1-5; v_call: TRBV24-1; clone_size: .; d_call: .; cdr3_aa: CATSGGVGQPQHF; cdr3_nt: TGTGCCACCAGTGGAGGGGTCGGACAGCCCCAGCATTTT
j_call: TRBJ1-3; v_call: TRBV7-2; clone_size: .; d_call: .; cdr3_aa: CASSFGVAGNTIYF; cdr3_nt: TGTGCCAGCAGCTTCGGGGTTGCCGGAAACACCATATATTTT
j_call: TRBJ2-2; v_call: TRBV11-2; clone_size: .; d_call: TRBD2; cdr3_aa: CASGKLAGGILPGELFF; cdr3_nt: TGTGCCAGCGGTAAATTAGCGGGAGGCATCCTCCCCGGGGAGCTGTTTTTT
j_call: TRBJ2-2; v_call: TRBV7-2; clone_size: .; d_call: .; cdr3_aa: CASSLDAANTGELFF; cdr3_nt: TGTGCCAGCAGCTTAGATGCAGCGAACACCGGGGAGCTGTTTTTT
j_call: TRBJ1-4; v_call: TRBV11-3; clone_size: .; d_call: .; cdr3_aa: CASSPYLQGSTNEKLFF; cdr3_nt: TGTGCCAGCAGCCCCTACCTCCAGGGGTCAACTAATGAAAAACTGTTTTTT
j_call: TRBJ2-7; v_call: TRBV20-1; clone_size: few; d_call: .; cdr3_aa: CSAKDSYEQYF; cdr3_nt: TGCAGTGCTAAAGACAGCTACGAGCAGTACTTC
j_call: TRBJ2-1; v_call: TRBV3-1/TRBV3-2; clone_size: .; d_call: .; cdr3_aa: CASSPRRSDNEQFF; cdr3_nt: TGTGCCAGCAGCCCACGGCGTAGCGATAATGAGCAGTTCTTC
j_call: TRBJ1-4; v_call: TRBV30; clone_size: .; d_call: .; cdr3_aa: CAWSLGGEGEKLFF; cdr3_nt: TGTGCCTGGAGCCTCGGTGGGGAGGGAGAAAAACTGTTTTTT
j_call: TRBJ2-2; v_call: TRBV7-6; clone_size: .; d_call: TRBD1; cdr3_aa: CASSSGGHYTGELFF; cdr3_nt: TGTGCCAGCAGCTCAGGGGGACACTACACCGGGGAGCTGTTTTTT
j_call: TRBJ1-5; v_call: TRBV27; clone_size: .; d_call: .; cdr3_aa: CASSLGKGAGQPQHF; cdr3_nt: TGTGCCAGCAGTTTGGGGAAAGGGGCAGGTCAGCCCCAGCATTTT
j_call: TRBJ1-5; v_call: TRBV19; clone_size: .; d_call: .; cdr3_aa: CASSLKSDYSNQPQHF; cdr3_nt: TGTGCCAGTAGCCTGAAAAGTGATTATAGCAATCAGCCCCAGCATTTT
j_call: TRBJ1-5; v_call: TRBV3-1/TRBV3-2; clone_size: once; d_call: .; cdr3_aa: CASSQGHHSNQPQHF; cdr3_nt: TGTGCCAGCAGCCAAGGACACCATAGCAATCAGCCCCAGCATTTT
j_call: TRBJ1-6; v_call: TRBV11-2; clone_size: .; d_call: TRBD1; cdr3_aa: CASRGQGISSYNSPLHF; cdr3_nt: TGTGCCAGCAGGGGACAGGGTATAAGCTCCTATAATTCACCCCTCCACTTT
j_call: TRBJ2-2; v_call: TRBV27; clone_size: .; d_call: TRBD2; cdr3_aa: CASSRGAGELFF; cdr3_nt: TGTGCCAGCAGTCGGGGGGCCGGGGAGCTGTTTTTT
j_call: TRBJ1-6; v_call: TRBV5-1; clone_size: .; d_call: TRBD1; cdr3_aa: CASSGGTDQGSPLHF; cdr3_nt: TGCGCCAGCAGCGGCGGGACAGATCAAGGTTCACCCCTCCACTTT
j_call: TRBJ2-2; v_call: TRBV7-2; clone_size: once; d_call: TRBD2; cdr3_aa: CASSYLAGVGTGELFF; cdr3_nt: TGTGCCAGCAGCTACCTAGCGGGAGTAGGAACCGGGGAGCTGTTTTTT
j_call: TRBJ2-1; v_call: TRBV28; clone_size: .; d_call: .; cdr3_aa: CASSYSLLARTFF; cdr3_nt: TGTGCCAGCAGTTATTCCCTGCTAGCGAGAACGTTCTTC
j_call: TRBJ2-7; v_call: TRBV3-1/TRBV3-2; clone_size: .; d_call: .; cdr3_aa: CASSQGLRGDGEQYF; cdr3_nt: TGTGCCAGCAGCCAAGGGTTGAGGGGAGACGGGGAGCAGTACTTC
j_call: TRBJ1-1; v_call: TRBV3-1/TRBV3-2; clone_size: .; d_call: .; cdr3_aa: CASSQVGAGGEAFF; cdr3_nt: TGTGCCAGCAGCCAAGTGGGAGCGGGGGGTGAAGCTTTCTTT
j_call: TRBJ2-7; v_call: TRBV3-1/TRBV3-2; clone_size: few; d_call: .; cdr3_aa: CASSQDKGRDADEQYF; cdr3_nt: TGTGCCAGCAGCCAAGATAAGGGGCGGGATGCCGACGAGCAGTACTTC
j_call: TRBJ2-7; v_call: TRBV27; clone_size: .; d_call: TRBD1; cdr3_aa: CASSLVGTGYHEQYF; cdr3_nt: TGTGCCAGCAGTTTAGTCGGGACAGGGTACCACGAGCAGTACTTC
j_call: TRBJ2-2; v_call: TRBV5-1; clone_size: .; d_call: .; cdr3_aa: CASSLETRTGELFF; cdr3_nt: TGCGCCAGCAGCTTGGAAACACGCACCGGGGAGCTGTTTTTT
j_call: TRBJ1-4; v_call: TRBV5-6; clone_size: .; d_call: .; cdr3_aa: CASSLPGGEATNEKLFF; cdr3_nt: TGTGCCAGCAGCTTGCCCGGGGGCGAAGCAACTAATGAAAAACTGTTTTTT
j_call: TRBJ2-1; v_call: TRBV6-5; clone_size: .; d_call: TRBD2; cdr3_aa: CASSRPGLADNEQFF; cdr3_nt: TGTGCCAGCAGTAGGCCGGGACTAGCGGACAATGAGCAGTTCTTC
j_call: TRBJ2-2; v_call: TRBV7-6; clone_size: .; d_call: .; cdr3_aa: CASSLVAGGTGELFF; cdr3_nt: TGTGCCAGCAGCTTAGTTGCAGGAGGCACCGGGGAGCTGTTTTTT
j_call: TRBJ2-3; v_call: TRBV3-1/TRBV3-2; clone_size: .; d_call: .; cdr3_aa: CASSRSGSSDTQYF; cdr3_nt: TGTGCCAGCAGCCGATCGGGCTCGTCCGATACGCAGTATTTT
j_call: TRBJ1-1; v_call: TRBV5-4; clone_size: .; d_call: .; cdr3_aa: CASSLGGGLEAFF; cdr3_nt: TGTGCCAGCAGCTTGGGGGGCGGGTTGGAAGCTTTCTTT
j_call: TRBJ2-2; v_call: TRBV5-1; clone_size: .; d_call: .; cdr3_aa: CASTERHPNTGELFF; cdr3_nt: TGCGCCAGCACGGAGCGGCATCCGAACACCGGGGAGCTGTTTTTT
j_call: TRBJ1-4; v_call: TRBV10-3; clone_size: .; d_call: .; cdr3_aa: CAISDPGRTNEKLFF; cdr3_nt: TGTGCCATCAGTGACCCAGGGAGAACTAATGAAAAACTGTTTTTT
j_call: TRBJ1-1; v_call: TRBV6-1; clone_size: once; d_call: .; cdr3_aa: CASSDSPAANEAFF; cdr3_nt: TGTGCCAGCAGTGATAGCCCCGCGGCGAATGAAGCTTTCTTT
j_call: TRBJ1-5; v_call: TRBV5-8; clone_size: .; d_call: TRBD1; cdr3_aa: CASSLRGQGYSDNQPQHF; cdr3_nt: TGTGCCAGCAGCCTTCGCGGACAGGGGTATTCAGACAATCAGCCCCAGCATTTT